This is a list of T cell receptor beta chains from one sample in a study of cytomegalovirus exposure and HLA in healthy donors. Only in-frame clones appear in the TCRdb table, and some are missing; sequencing was by immunoSEQ multiplex PCR. Of around 110,000 clones in the sample, roughly 69% were seen once. Sequencing input: PBMCs. The receptors originated from a woman between 40 and 55 years old in good health and CMV-seropositive. The CDR3 runs from the conserved cysteine through the conserved F or W. D genes are given only for firm matches. Only some rows state a clone size, as once, few, many or a class for expanded clones.

clone_size | d_call | j_call | v_call | cdr3_aa | cdr3_nt
NA | NA | TRBJ2-7 | TRBV29-1 | CSVQVGGASEQYF | TGCAGCGTCCAGGTGGGGGGGGCGAGTGAGCAGTACTTC
few | TRBD1 | TRBJ1-4 | TRBV11-2 | CASKHGFAVPTGDNEKLFF | TGTGCCAGCAAACATGGTTTTGCGGTCCCTACAGGGGATAATGAAAAACTGTTTTTT
NA | TRBD2 | TRBJ2-1 | TRBV6-1 | CASSLLAAYNEQFF | TGTGCCAGCAGTCTTCTAGCGGCCTACAATGAGCAGTTCTTC
NA | NA | TRBJ2-7 | TRBV6-5 | CASGGEGTGSYEQYF | TGTGCCAGCGGAGGGGAGGGGACAGGCTCCTACGAGCAGTACTTC
NA | TRBD2 | TRBJ2-5 | TRBV14 | CASKARTSGRAGTQYF | TGTGCCAGCAAGGCCAGGACTAGCGGGAGGGCAGGGACCCAGTACTTC
NA | TRBD2 | TRBJ2-7 | TRBV5-4 | CASSLGLADWEQYF | TGTGCCAGCAGCTTGGGACTAGCAGACTGGGAGCAGTACTTC
NA | NA | TRBJ2-1 | TRBV28 | CASSSGGTNEQFF | TGTGCCAGCAGTTCCGGGGGGACAAATGAGCAGTTCTTC
few | TRBD1 | TRBJ2-1 | TRBV15 | CATSGRDRRYEQFF | TGTGCCACCAGCGGACGGGACAGAAGGTATGAGCAGTTCTTC
few | TRBD2 | TRBJ2-7 | TRBV27 | CASRISGGSSYEQYF | TGTGCCAGCAGGATAAGCGGGGGGAGCTCCTACGAGCAGTACTTC
NA | TRBD2 | TRBJ2-5 | TRBV29-1 | CSVGLAGGPLETQYF | TGCAGCGTCGGACTAGCGGGAGGGCCCTTGGAGACCCAGTACTTC
NA | NA | TRBJ1-4 | TRBV5-1 | CASSADIPEKLFF | TGCGCCAGCAGCGCTGACATCCCTGAAAAACTGTTTTTT
NA | TRBD2 | TRBJ2-3 | TRBV9 | CASSVGLATDTQYF | TGTGCCAGCAGCGTGGGACTAGCCACAGATACGCAGTATTTT
few | NA | TRBJ1-1 | TRBV25-1 | CASTPLGEGGNTEAFF | TGTGCCAGCACCCCATTAGGGGAGGGGGGGAACACTGAAGCTTTCTTT
NA | TRBD2 | TRBJ2-1 | TRBV6-5 | CASIPQGGRAAEQFF | TGTGCCAGCATCCCTCAAGGCGGGAGGGCGGCTGAGCAGTTCTTC
NA | NA | TRBJ1-4 | TRBV16 | CASSPKGDRPLDEKLFF | TGTGCCAGCAGCCCCAAGGGCGACAGACCCCTGGATGAAAAACTGTTTTTT
NA | TRBD2 | TRBJ2-2 | TRBV11-3 | CASSLDSGRASGELFF | TGTGCCAGCAGCTTAGACAGCGGGAGGGCCTCCGGGGAGCTGTTTTTT
NA | NA | TRBJ2-2 | TRBV29-1 | CSVLASSGELFF | TGCAGCGTTCTAGCGAGTAGCGGGGAGCTGTTTTTT
NA | TRBD1 | TRBJ2-2 | TRBV7-9 | CASSSTYLTDRLVTGELFF | TGTGCCAGCAGTTCCACCTACCTTACGGACAGGCTAGTTACCGGGGAGCTGTTTTTT